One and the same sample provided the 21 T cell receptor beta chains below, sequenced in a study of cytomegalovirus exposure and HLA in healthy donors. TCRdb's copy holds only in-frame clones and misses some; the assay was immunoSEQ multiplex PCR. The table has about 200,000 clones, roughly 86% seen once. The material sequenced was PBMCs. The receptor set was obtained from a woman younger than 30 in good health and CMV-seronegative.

The CDR3 loop reads CASSLSGGRATDTQYF. The CDR3 nucleotides are TGTGCCAGCAGCTTATCAGGCGGGAGGGCAACAGATACGCAGTATTTT. The rearrangement uses TRBV7-9 and TRBJ2-3; TRBD2 agrees at 9 bases. Germline lookup yields CDR1 SEHNR and CDR2 FQNEAQ (reference sequence). V lost 2 bases and J lost 3; bases outside the gene matches: 6. CDR3 length: 16 residues.

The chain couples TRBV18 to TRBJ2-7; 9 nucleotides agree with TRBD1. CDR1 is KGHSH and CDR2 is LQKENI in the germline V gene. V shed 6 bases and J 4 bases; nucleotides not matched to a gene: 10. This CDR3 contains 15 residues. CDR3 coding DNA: TGTGCCAGCTCCTCCCGCGGGACAGGGCAGTACGAGCAGTACTTC. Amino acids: CASSSRGTGQYEQYF. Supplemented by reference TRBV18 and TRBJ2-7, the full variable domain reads NAGVMQNPRHLVRRRGQEARLRCSPMKGHSHVYWYRQLPEEGLKFMVYLQKENIIDESGMPKERFSAEFPKEGPSILRIQQVVRGDSAAYFCASSSRGTGQYEQYFGPGTRLTVT.

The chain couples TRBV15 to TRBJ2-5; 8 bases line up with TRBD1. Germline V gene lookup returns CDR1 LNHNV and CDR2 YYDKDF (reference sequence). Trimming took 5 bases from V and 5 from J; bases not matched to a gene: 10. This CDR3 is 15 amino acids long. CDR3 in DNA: TGTGCCACCAGCTCCCCTAAGACAGGGGCCGAGACCCAGTACTTC. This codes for CATSSPKTGAETQYF.

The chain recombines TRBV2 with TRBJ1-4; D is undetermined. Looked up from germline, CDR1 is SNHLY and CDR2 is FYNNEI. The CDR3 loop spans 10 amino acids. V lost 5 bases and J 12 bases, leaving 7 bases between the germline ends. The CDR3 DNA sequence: TGTGCCAGCAGTTTTGCAGAACTGTTTTTT. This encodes CASSFAELFF.

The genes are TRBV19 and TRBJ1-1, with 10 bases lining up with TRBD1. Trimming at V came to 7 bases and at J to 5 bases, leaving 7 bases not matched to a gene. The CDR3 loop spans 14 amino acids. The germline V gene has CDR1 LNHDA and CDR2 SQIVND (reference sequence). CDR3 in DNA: TGTGCCAGTACTCACGGGACAGGGGAAACTGAAGCTTTCTTT. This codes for CASTHGTGETEAFF.

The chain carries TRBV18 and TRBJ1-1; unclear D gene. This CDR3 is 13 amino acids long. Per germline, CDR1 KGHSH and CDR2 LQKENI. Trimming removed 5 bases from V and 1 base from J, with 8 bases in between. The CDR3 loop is CASSYTPNTEAFF. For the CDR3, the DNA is TGTGCCAGCTCATATACACCGAACACTGAAGCTTTCTTT.

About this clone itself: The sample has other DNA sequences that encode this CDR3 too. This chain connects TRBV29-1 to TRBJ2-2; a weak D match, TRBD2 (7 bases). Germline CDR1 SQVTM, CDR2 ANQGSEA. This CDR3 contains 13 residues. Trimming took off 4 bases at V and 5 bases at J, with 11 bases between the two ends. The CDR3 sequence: CSVVGGRTGELFF. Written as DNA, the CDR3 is TGCAGCGTTGTGGGGGGGCGGACCGGGGAGCTGTTTTTT.

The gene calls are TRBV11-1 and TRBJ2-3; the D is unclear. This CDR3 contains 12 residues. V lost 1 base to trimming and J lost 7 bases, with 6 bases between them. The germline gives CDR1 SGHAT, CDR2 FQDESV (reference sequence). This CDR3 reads CASSLVGYTQYF. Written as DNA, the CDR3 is TGTGCCAGCAGCTTAGTGGGCTATACGCAGTATTTT.

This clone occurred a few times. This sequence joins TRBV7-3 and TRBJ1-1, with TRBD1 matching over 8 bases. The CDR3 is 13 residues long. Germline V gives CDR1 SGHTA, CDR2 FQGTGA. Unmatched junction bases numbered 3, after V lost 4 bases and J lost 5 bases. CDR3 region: CASSSDRETEAFF. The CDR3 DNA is TGTGCCAGCAGCTCGGACAGGGAAACTGAAGCTTTCTTT.

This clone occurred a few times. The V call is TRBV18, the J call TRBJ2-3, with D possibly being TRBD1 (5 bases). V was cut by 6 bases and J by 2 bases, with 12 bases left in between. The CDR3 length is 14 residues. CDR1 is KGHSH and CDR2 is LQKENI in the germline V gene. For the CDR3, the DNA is TGTGCCAGCTCCATACAGGCCCCCACAGATACGCAGTATTTT. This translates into CASSIQAPTDTQYF.

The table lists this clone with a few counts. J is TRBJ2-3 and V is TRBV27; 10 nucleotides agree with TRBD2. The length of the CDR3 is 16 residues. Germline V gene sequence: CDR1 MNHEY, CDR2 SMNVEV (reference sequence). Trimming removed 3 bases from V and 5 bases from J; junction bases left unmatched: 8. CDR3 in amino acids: CASSFTAPSGGDTQYF. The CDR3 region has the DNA TGTGCCAGCAGTTTTACGGCGCCTAGCGGGGGAGATACGCAGTATTTT.

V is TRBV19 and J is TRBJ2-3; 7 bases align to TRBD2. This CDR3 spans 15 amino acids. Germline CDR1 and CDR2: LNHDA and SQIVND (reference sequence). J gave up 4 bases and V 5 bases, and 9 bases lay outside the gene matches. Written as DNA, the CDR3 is TGTGCCAGTAGTCAGAGGGAGGGCCTCCCAGATACGCAGTATTTT. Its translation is CASSQREGLPDTQYF. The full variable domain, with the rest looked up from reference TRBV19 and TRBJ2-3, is DGGITQSPKYLFRKEGQNVTLSCEQNLNHDAMYWYRQDPGQGLRLIYYSQIVNDFQKGDIAEGYSVSREKKESFPLTVTSAQKNPTAFYLCASSQREGLPDTQYFGPGTRLTVL.

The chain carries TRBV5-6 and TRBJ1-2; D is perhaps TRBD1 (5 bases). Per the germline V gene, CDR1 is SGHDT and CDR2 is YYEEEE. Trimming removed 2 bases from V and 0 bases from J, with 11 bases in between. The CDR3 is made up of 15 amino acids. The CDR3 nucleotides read TGTGCCAGCAGCTTAGTGGTCAGGGCTAACTATGGCTACACCTTC. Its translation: CASSLVVRANYGYTF.

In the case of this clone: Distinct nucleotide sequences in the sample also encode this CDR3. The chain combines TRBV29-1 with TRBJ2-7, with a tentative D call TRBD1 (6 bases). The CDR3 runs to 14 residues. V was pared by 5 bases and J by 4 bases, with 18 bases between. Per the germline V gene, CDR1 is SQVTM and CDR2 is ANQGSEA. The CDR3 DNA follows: TGCAGCGTTCTTGGACAGACCGCCGGGTACGAGCAGTACTTC. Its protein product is CSVLGQTAGYEQYF.

The CDR3 bases are TGTGCCAGCAGTGAACGTGAGGTAGGGACAGGGGGCGGTGAAAAACTGTTTTTT. It yields the protein CASSEREVGTGGGEKLFF. The V and J genes are TRBV25-1 and TRBJ1-4; 12 bases map to TRBD1. After removal of 2 bases from V and 7 bases from J, the junction contained 11 bases not matched to a gene. From germline, CDR1 is MGHDK and CDR2 SYGVNS. CDR3 length: 18 residues.

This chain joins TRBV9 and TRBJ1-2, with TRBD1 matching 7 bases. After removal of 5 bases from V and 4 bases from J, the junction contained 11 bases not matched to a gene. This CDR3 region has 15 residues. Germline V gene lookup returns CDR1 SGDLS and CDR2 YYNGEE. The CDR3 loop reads CASRPGQSYFYGYTF. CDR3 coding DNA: TGTGCCAGCAGACCGGGACAGAGCTATTTCTATGGCTACACCTTC.

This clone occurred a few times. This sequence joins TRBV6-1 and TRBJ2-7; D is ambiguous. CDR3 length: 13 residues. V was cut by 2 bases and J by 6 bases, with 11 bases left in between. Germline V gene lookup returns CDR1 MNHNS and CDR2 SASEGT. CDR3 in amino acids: CASSEQRRVEQYF. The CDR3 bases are TGTGCCAGCAGTGAACAGCGTCGGGTCGAGCAGTACTTC.

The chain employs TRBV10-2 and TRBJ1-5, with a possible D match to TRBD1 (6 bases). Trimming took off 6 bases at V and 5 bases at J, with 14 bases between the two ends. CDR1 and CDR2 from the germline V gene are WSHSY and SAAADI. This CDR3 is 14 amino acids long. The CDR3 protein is CASSNQGLDQPQHF. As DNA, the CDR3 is TGCGCCAGCAGCAACCAGGGGCTTGATCAGCCCCAGCATTTT.

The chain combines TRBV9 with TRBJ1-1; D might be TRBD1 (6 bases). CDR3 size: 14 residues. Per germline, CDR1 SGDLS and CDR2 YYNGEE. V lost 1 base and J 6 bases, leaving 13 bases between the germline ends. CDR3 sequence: CASSVKAGVAEAFF. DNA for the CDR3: TGTGCCAGCAGCGTAAAGGCAGGGGTGGCTGAAGCTTTCTTT.

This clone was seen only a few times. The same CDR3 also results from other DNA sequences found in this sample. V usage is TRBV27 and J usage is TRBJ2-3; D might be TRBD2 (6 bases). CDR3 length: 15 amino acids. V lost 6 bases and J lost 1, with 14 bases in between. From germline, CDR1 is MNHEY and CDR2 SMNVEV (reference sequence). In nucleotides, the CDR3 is TGTGCCAGCAGGCTGCCGGGACTTGGCACAGATACGCAGTATTTT. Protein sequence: CASRLPGLGTDTQYF.

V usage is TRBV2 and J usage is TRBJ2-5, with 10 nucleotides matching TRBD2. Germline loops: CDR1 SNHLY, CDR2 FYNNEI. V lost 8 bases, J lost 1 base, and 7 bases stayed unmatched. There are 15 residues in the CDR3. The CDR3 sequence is CASCRLAGSQETQYF. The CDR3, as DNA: TGTGCCAGCTGTCGACTAGCGGGCTCCCAAGAGACCCAGTACTTC.